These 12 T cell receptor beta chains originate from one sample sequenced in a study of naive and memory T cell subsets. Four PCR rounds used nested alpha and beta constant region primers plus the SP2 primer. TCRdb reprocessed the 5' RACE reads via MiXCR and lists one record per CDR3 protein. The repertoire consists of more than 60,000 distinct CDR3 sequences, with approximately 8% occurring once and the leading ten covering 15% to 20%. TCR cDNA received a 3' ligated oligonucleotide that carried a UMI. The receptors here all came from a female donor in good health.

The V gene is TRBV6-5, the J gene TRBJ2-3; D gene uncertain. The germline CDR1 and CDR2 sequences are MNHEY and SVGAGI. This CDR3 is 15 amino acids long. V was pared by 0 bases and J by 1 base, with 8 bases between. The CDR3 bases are TGTGCCAGCAGTTACTCGCTCAGACGCACAGATACGCAGTATTTT. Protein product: CASSYSLRRTDTQYF.

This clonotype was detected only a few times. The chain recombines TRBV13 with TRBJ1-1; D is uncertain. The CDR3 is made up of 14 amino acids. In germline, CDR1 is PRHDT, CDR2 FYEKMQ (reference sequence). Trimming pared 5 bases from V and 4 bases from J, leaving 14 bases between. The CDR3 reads CASSTPPKFTEAFF. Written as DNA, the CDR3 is TGTGCCAGCAGCACACCCCCGAAGTTCACTGAAGCTTTCTTT.

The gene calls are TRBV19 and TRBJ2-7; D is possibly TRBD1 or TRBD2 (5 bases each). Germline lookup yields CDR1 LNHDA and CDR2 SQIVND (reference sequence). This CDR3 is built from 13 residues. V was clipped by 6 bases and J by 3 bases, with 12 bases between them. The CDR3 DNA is TGTGCCAGTAGCCCAGGGACCCTCTACGAGCAGTACTTC. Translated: CASSPGTLYEQYF.

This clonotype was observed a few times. The CDR3 spells CSVELTGGLNEQFF. The DNA for the CDR3 is TGCAGCGTTGAGTTGACAGGGGGTTTGAATGAGCAGTTCTTC. The chain combines TRBV29-1 with TRBJ2-1, with 9 bases aligning to TRBD1. Losses at the gene ends were 3 bases for V and 7 bases for J; bases not matched to a gene: 7. CDR3 size: 14 residues. Germline CDR1 reads SQVTM; CDR2 reads ANQGSEA.

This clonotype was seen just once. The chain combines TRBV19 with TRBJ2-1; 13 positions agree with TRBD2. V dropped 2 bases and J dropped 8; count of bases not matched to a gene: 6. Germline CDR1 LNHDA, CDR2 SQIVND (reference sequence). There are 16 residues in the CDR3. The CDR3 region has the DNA TGTGCCAGTAGTATATGGACTAGCGGGAGAAACGATGAGCAGTTCTTC. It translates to CASSIWTSGRNDEQFF.

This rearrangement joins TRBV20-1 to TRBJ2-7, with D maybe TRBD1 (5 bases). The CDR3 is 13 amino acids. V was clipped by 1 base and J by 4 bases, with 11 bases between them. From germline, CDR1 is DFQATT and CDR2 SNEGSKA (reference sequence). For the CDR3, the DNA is TGCAGTGCTAGAGGACAGATCTCGTACGAGCAGTACTTC. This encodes CSARGQISYEQYF.

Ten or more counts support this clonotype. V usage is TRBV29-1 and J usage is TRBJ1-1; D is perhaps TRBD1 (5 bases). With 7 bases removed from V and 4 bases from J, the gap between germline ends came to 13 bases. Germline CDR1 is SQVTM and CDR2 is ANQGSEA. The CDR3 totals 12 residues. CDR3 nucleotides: TGCAGCGCAGGGTTCGATAGCACTGAAGCTTTCTTT. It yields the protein CSAGFDSTEAFF.

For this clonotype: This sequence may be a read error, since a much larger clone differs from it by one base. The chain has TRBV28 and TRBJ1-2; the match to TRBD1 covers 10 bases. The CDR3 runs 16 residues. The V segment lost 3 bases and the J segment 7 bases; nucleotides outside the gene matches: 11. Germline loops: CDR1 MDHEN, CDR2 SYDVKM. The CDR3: CASSFPHGQGVGGYTF. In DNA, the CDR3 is TGTGCCAGCAGTTTCCCCCACGGACAGGGGGTGGGTGGCTACACCTTC.

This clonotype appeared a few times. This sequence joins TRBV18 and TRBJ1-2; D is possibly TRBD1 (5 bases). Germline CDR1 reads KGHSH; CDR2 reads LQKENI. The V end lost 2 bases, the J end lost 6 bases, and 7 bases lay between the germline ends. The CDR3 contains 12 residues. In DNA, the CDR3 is TGTGCCAGCTCACCAGGGGGTGATGGCTACACCTTC. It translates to CASSPGGDGYTF.

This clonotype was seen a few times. The CDR3 loop is CASSPSGGGSADTQYF. The CDR3 DNA reads as TGTGCCAGCAGTCCATCCGGGGGCGGGAGCGCAGATACGCAGTATTTT. The V gene is TRBV27, the J gene TRBJ2-3, with D possibly TRBD2 on 7 matching bases. The germline gives CDR1 MNHEY, CDR2 SMNVEV (reference sequence). With 5 bases removed from V and 4 bases from J, the gap between germline ends came to 19 bases. The CDR3 loop spans 16 amino acids.

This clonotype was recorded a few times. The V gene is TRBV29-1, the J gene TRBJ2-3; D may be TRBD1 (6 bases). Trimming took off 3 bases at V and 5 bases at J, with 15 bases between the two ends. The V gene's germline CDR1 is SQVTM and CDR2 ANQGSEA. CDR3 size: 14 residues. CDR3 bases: TGCAGCGTTGAGGGGTACAGGGAGAAAGATACGCAGTATTTT. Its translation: CSVEGYREKDTQYF.

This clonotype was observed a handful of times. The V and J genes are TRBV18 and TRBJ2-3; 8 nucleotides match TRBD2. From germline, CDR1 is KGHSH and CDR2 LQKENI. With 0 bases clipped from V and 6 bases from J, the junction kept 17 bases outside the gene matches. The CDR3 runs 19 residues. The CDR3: CASSPPPRGSGVVRDTQYF. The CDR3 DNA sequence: TGTGCCAGCTCACCACCCCCGCGTGGTAGCGGGGTTGTGAGGGATACGCAGTATTTT.